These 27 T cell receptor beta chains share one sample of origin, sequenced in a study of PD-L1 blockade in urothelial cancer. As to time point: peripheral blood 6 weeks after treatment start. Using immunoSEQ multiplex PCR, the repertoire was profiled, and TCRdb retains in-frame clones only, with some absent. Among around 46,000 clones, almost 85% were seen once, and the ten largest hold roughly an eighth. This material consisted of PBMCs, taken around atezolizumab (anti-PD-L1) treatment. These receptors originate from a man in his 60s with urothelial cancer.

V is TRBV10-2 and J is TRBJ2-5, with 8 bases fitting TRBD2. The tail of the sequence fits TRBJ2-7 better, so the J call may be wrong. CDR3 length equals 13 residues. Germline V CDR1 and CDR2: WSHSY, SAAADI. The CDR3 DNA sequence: TGCGCCAGCAACTCGGGAGGGCGCACCGAGCAGTACTTC. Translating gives CASNSGGRTEQYF.

The CDR3 DNA reads TGCAGCGCTAGGTCGGGCCGGGGGAACCAGTACTTC. Its translation: CSARSGRGNQYF. The chain combines TRBV29-1 with TRBJ2-5, with D possibly TRBD2 on 6 matching bases. Germline V gene sequence: CDR1 SQVTM, CDR2 ANQGSEA. The CDR3 is made up of 12 amino acids. The V gene lost 7 bases and the J gene lost 10 bases, with 19 bases spanning the gap.

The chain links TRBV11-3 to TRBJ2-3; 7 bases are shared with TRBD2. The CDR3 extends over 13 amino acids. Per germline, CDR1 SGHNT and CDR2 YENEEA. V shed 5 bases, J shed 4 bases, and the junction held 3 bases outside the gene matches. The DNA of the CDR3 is TGTGCCAGCAGCGTCACTAGCGCAGATACGCAGTATTTT. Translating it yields CASSVTSADTQYF.

The CDR3 protein is CAWSVSGGKGYTF. In DNA form, the CDR3 reads TGTGCCTGGAGTGTATCAGGGGGAAAGGGCTACACCTTC. The rearrangement links TRBV30 to TRBJ1-2; 7 positions agree with TRBD1. Germline V gene sequence: CDR1 GTSNPN, CDR2 SVGIG (reference sequence). This CDR3 has 13 amino acids. J was trimmed by 8 bases and V by 0 bases; bases with no gene match: 6.

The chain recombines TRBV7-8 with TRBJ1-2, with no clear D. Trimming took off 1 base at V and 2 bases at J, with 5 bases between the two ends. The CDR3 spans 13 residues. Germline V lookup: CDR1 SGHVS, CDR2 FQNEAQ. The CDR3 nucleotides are TGTGCCAGCAGCTTAGGCAGGAACTATGGCTACACCTTC. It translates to CASSLGRNYGYTF.

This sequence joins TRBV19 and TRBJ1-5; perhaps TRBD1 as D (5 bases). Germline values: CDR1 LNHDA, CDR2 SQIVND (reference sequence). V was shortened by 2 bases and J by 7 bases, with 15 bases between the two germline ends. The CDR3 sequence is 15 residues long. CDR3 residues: CASSIFGGGVQPQHF. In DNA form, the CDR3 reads TGTGCCAGTAGTATATTCGGGGGAGGGGTGCAGCCCCAGCATTTT.

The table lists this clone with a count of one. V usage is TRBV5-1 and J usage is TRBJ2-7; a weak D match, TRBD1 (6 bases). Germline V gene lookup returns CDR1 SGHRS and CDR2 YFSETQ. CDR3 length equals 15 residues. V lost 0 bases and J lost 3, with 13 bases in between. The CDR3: CASSLGSGESYEQYF. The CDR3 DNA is TGCGCCAGCAGCTTGGGCTCAGGGGAGAGCTACGAGCAGTACTTC.

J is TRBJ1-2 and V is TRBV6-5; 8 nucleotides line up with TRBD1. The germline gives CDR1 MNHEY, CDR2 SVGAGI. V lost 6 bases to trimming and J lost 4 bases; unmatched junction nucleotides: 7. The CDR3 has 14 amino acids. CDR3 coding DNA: TGTGCCAGCAGACCTACAGGGGGAGGCTATGGCTACACCTTC. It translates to CASRPTGGGYGYTF.

CDR3 residues: CASSQNLRDRRRETQYF. The CDR3 DNA sequence: TGTGCCAGCAGTCAAAACCTCCGGGACAGGCGCAGGGAGACCCAGTACTTC. The chain employs TRBV27 and TRBJ2-5; 8 bases align to TRBD1. The CDR3 contains 17 residues. Germline CDR1 MNHEY, CDR2 SMNVEV (reference sequence). V was pared by 5 bases and J by 5 bases, with 16 bases of the junction left unmatched.

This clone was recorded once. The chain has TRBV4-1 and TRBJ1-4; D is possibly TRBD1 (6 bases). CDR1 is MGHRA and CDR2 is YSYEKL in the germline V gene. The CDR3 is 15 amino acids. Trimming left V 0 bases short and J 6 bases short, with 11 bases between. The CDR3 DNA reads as TGCGCCAGCAGCCAAGATACCAGGGGAGATGAAAAACTGTTTTTT. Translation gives CASSQDTRGDEKLFF.

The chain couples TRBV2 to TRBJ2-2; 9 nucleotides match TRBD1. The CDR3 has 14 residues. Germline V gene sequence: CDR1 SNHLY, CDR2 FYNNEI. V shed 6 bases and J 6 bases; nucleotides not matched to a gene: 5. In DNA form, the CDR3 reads TGTGCCAGCAGGGGGACAGGGATCCCCGGGGAGCTGTTTTTT. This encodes CASRGTGIPGELFF.

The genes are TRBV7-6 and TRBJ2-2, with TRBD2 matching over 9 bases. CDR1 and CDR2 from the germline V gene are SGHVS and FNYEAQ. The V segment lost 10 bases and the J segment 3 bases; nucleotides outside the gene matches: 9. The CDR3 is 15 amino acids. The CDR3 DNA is TGTGCCACCACCAAGACTAGCGGATACACCGGGGAGCTGTTTTTT. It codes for CATTKTSGYTGELFF. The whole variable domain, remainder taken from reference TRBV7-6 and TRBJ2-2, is GAGVSQSPRYKVTKRGQDVALRCDPISGHVSLYWYRQALGQGPEFLTYFNYEAQQDKSGLPNDRFSAERPEGSISTLTIQRTEQRDSAMYRCATTKTSGYTGELFFGEGSRLTVL.

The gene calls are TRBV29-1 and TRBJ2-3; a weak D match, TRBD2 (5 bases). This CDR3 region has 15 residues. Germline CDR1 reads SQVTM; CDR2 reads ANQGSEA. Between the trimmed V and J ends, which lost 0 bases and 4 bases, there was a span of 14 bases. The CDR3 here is CSVEDGLAWADTQYF. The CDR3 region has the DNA TGCAGCGTTGAAGATGGGCTAGCTTGGGCAGATACGCAGTATTTT.

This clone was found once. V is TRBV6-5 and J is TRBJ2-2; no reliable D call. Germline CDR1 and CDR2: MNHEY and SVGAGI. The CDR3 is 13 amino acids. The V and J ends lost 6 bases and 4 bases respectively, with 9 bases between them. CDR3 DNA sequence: TGTGCCAGCAGCACGGGTGGCACCGGGGAGCTGTTTTTT. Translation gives CASSTGGTGELFF.

The CDR3 bases are TGTGCCAGCAGCCCCGGGTACCTCTCGGACGAGCAGTACTTC. Translation gives CASSPGYLSDEQYF. The V and J genes are TRBV7-9 and TRBJ2-7; D is unclear. This CDR3 spans 14 amino acids. Deletions cut 5 bases from V and 5 bases from J, with 16 bases between. In germline, CDR1 is SEHNR, CDR2 FQNEAQ (reference sequence).

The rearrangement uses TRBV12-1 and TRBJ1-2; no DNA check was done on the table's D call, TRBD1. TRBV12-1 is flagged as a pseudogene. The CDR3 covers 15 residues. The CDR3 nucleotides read TGTGCCAGCAGCCTCGCAGACAGGCTGTTCTATGGCTACACCTTC. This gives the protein CASSLADRLFYGYTF.

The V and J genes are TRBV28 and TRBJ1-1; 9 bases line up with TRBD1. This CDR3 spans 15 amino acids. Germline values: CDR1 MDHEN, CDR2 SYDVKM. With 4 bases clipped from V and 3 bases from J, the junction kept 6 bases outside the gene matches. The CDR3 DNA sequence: TGTGCCAGCAGTTCACCACAGGGGGCCTACACTGAAGCTTTCTTT. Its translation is CASSSPQGAYTEAFF.

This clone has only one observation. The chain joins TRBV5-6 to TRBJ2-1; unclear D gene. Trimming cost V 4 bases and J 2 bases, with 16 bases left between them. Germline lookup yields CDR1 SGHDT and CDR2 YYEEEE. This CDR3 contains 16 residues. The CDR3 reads CASSPRFGAAYNEQFF. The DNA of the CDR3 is TGTGCCAGCAGCCCCCGTTTCGGAGCCGCCTACAATGAGCAGTTCTTC.

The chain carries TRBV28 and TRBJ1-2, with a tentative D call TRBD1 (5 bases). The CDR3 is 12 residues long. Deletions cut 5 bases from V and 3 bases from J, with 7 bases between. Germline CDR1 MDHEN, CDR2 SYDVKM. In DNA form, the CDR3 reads TGTGCCAGCAGTCTCAGGGACTATGGCTACACCTTC. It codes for CASSLRDYGYTF.

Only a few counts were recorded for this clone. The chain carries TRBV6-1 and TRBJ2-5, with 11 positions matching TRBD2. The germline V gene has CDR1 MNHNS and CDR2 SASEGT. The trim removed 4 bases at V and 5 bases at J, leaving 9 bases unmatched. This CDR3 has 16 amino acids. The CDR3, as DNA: TGTGCCAGCAGTGCATCTATAGCGGGGGGGGTTGAGACCCAGTACTTC. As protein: CASSASIAGGVETQYF.

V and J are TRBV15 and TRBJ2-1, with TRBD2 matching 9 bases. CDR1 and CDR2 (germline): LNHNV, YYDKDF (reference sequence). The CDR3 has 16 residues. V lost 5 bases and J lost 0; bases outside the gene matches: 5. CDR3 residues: CATSSRSGSSYNEQFF. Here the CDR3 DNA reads TGTGCCACCAGCTCACGTAGCGGGAGCTCCTACAATGAGCAGTTCTTC.

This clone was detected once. This CDR3 is CASSRSWGADTEAFF. DNA for the CDR3: TGTGCCAGCAGTAGGTCGTGGGGAGCAGACACTGAAGCTTTCTTT. The chain carries TRBV2 and TRBJ1-1; D gene ambiguous. The V end lost 5 bases, the J end lost 3 bases, and 16 bases lay between the germline ends. The CDR3 spans 15 residues. The germline gives CDR1 SNHLY, CDR2 FYNNEI.

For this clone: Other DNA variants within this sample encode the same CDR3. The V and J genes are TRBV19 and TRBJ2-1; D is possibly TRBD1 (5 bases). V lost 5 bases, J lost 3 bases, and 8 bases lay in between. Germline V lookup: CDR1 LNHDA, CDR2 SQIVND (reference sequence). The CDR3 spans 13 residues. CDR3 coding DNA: TGTGCCAGTAGTGTCGACAGCTACAATGAGCAGTTCTTC. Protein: CASSVDSYNEQFF.

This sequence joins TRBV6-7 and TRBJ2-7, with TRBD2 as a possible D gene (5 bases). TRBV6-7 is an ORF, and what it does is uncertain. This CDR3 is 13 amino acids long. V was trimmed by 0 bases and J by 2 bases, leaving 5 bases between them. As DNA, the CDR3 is TGTGCCAGCAGTTACTCGGAGGCCTACGAGCAGTACTTC. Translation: CASSYSEAYEQYF.

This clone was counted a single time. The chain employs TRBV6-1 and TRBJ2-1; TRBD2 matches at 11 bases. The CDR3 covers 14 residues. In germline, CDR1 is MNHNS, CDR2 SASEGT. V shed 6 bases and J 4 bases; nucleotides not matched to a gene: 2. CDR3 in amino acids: CASSGTSGYNEQFF. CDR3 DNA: TGTGCCAGCAGCGGGACTAGCGGATACAATGAGCAGTTCTTC.

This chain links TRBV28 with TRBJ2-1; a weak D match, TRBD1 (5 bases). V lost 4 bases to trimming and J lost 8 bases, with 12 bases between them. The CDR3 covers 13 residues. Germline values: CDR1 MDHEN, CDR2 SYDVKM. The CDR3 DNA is TGTGCCAGCAGTTCATCGGGCAGGGATGAGCAGTTCTTC. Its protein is CASSSSGRDEQFF. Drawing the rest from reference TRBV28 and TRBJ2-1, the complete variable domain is DVKVTQSSRYLVKRTGEKVFLECVQDMDHENMFWYRQDPGLGLRLIYFSYDVKMKEKGDIPEGYSVSREKKERFSLILESASTNQTSMYLCASSSSGRDEQFFGPGTRLTVL.

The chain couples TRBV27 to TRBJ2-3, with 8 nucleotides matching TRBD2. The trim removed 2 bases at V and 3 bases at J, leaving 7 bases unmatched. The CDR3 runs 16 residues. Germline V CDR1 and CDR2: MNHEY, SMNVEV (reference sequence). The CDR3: CASSLRGSGATDTQYF. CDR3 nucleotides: TGTGCCAGCAGTTTACGGGGTAGCGGGGCGACAGATACGCAGTATTTT.